The subject of this entry is one T cell receptor (beta chain). The antigen remains undetermined. The data are from a study of CD8+ T cells in alopecia areata. Background on the study: Oral tofacitinib (5 to 10 mg twice daily) was administered to treated patients.

Study observations and caveats: Among the 100 top clones, expanded CD8+ clones, like scalp clonality, were significantly decreased by tofacitinib.

The treatment is: oral pan-JAK inhibitor, 5-10 mg twice daily. Extracted RNA was reverse transcribed into cDNA, the sequencing template. TCRdb's table, derived via immunoSEQ multiplex PCR, lists solely in-frame clones and lacks some. The table lists 150,000 to 200,000 clones, about three fifths of them singletons, with 1% in the top ten. Germline loops: CDR1 SQVTM, CDR2 ANQGSEA. Trimming shortened V by 4 bases and J by 5 bases, and 5 bases separated the two germline ends. This CDR3 is 10 amino acids long. The sequences come from CD4+ T cells sorted from blood, collected at week 24, from a patient treated with tofacitinib. The chain couples TRBV29-1 to TRBJ2-5; D not certain. The TCR originated in a human donor with alopecia areata. The CDR3, as DNA: TGCAGCGTTGCGTTGGAGACCCAGTACTTC. It is translated as CSVALETQYF.